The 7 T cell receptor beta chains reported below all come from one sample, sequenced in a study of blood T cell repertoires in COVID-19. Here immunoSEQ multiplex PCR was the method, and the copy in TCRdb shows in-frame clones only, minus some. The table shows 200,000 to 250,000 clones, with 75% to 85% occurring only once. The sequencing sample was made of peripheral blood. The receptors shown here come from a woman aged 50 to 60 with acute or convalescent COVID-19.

DNA for the CDR3: TGTGCCACCAGTGATTTTGGAGACGGAGACCAAGAGACCCAGTACTTC. It yields the protein CATSDFGDGDQETQYF. V usage is TRBV24-1 and J usage is TRBJ2-5; D uncertain. The CDR3 runs to 16 residues. V lost 1 base to trimming and J lost 0 bases, with 11 bases between them. Germline CDR1 reads KGHDR; CDR2 reads SFDVKD.

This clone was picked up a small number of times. The CDR3 region has the DNA TGTGCCAGCAGCGAAGTTAGCACAGGGAGAAACACCATATATTTT. As protein: CASSEVSTGRNTIYF. The rearrangement links TRBV7-9 to TRBJ1-3; the D gene is possibly TRBD1 (6 bases). V lost 5 bases and J 5 bases, leaving 16 bases between the germline ends. Germline CDR1 reads SEHNR; CDR2 reads FQNEAQ (reference sequence). The CDR3 consists of 15 residues.

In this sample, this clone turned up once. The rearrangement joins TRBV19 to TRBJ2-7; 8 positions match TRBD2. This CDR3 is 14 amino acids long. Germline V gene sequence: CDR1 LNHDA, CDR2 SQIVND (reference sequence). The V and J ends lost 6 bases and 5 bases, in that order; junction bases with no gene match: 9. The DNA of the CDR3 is TGTGCCAGTAGGCGGGAGGCCCCTTTCCACGAGCAGTACTTC. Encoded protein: CASRREAPFHEQYF.

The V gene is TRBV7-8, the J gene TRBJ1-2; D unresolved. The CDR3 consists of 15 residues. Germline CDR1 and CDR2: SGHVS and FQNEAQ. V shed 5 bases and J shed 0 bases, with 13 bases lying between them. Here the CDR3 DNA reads TGTGCCAGCAGCACCCACAGAGCCTCTAACTATGGCTACACCTTC. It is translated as CASSTHRASNYGYTF.

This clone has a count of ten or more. The CDR3 nucleotides are TGCAGCGTTGAGCGGAGCATCCAGGGTGAAGCTTTCTTT. This codes for CSVERSIQGEAFF. The gene calls are TRBV29-1 and TRBJ1-1, with TRBD1 as a possible D gene (5 bases). Germline CDR1 and CDR2: SQVTM and ANQGSEA. V dropped 3 bases and J dropped 7 bases, with 15 bases sitting between them. CDR3 length: 13 residues.

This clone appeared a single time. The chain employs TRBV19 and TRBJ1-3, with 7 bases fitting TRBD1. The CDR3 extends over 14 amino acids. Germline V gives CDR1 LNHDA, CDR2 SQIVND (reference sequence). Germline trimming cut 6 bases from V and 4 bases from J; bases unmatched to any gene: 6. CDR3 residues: CASSPGGSGNTIYF. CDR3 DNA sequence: TGTGCCAGTAGCCCAGGGGGATCAGGAAACACCATATATTTT.

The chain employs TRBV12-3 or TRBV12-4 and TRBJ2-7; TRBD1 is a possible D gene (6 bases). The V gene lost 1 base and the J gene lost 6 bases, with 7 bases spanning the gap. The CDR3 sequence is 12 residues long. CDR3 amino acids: CASSLGGREQYF. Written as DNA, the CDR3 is TGTGCCAGCAGTTTAGGGGGGCGCGAGCAGTACTTC.